This T cell receptor beta chain originates from a study of blood T cell repertoires in COVID-19. Trimming left V 4 bases short and J 5 bases short, with 4 bases between. Germline lookup yields CDR1 SQVTM and CDR2 ANQGSEA. The length of the CDR3 is 10 residues. Sequencing was performed with immunoSEQ multiplex PCR; in TCRdb, only in-frame clones are kept and a portion is missing. The table records 150,000 to 200,000 clones, 84% of them present only once. The specimen sequenced was PBMCs or T cells enriched from blood (not recorded which). This receptor was taken from a woman aged 25 to 39 who had been exposed to COVID-19. This sequence joins TRBV29-1 and TRBJ2-3; D is unclear. The CDR3, as DNA: TGCAGCGTTGTATTAGATACGCAGTATTTT. Translated, it gives CSVVLDTQYF.